This T cell receptor beta chain originates from a study of shared clonotypes between healthy human individuals. Whole-study results and caveats: In a few donors, approximately 5% of naive CD4 clonotypes appeared in common.

Original processing methods: ImmunoSEQ output lacked quality scores and full-length reads, limiting matched filtering. The repertoire was sequenced with immunoSEQ multiplex PCR; TCRdb's copy has only in-frame clones and lacks some. The V and J calls and clone size come from that table; D and trimming were worked out from the DNA. The sample lists about 1.1 million clones, more than 75% seen once, with roughly 0.65% in the top ten. Each sample came from a Caucasian adult donor living in Nashville, Tennessee. Division of CD4+ cells produced a CD45RA+ naive subset and a CD45RA-negative memory subset. This CDR3 has 18 residues. Germline assignment: CDR1 SGHRS and CDR2 YFSETQ. Trimming took off 3 bases at V and 4 bases at J, with 23 bases between the two ends. Turning to this clone: Its antigen remains unknown.

Sequenced: memory CD4+ T cells from PBMCs. Specified subset: CD45RA-negative fraction. V usage is TRBV5-1 and J usage is TRBJ2-1; possible D gene TRBD1, 6 bases. This clonotype originated in a man aged 18 to 35 in good health. Some clones in this sample may be carry-over from other donors' samples. For the CDR3, the DNA is TGCGCCAGCAGCTCGCCGGAGAAAGACAGGACCCGGTACAATGAGCAGTTCTTC. Its protein is CASSSPEKDRTRYNEQFF.